The 5 T cell receptor beta chains below come from one sample, sequenced in a study of control samples from healthy donors and cancer patients. Generated by immunoSEQ multiplex PCR, the TCRdb table keeps only in-frame clones and is missing some. Among approximately 89,000 clones listed, around 87% were seen once. The sample was blood. The origin of the receptors is a man in his fifties in good health.

This chain joins TRBV7-9 and TRBJ2-5, with D tentatively TRBD2 (6 bases). The germline gives CDR1 SEHNR, CDR2 FQNEAQ (reference sequence). V gave up 1 base and J gave up 7 bases, with 10 bases separating them. CDR3 length: 13 amino acids. CDR3 sequence: CASSLGDSTTQYF. The CDR3 coding sequence is TGTGCCAGCAGCTTAGGGGACTCGACGACCCAGTACTTC.

This chain connects TRBV7-8 to TRBJ2-1; 8 bases are shared with TRBD2. V lost 5 bases and J lost 2; bases outside the gene matches: 5. Germline CDR1 SGHVS, CDR2 FQNEAQ. CDR3 length: 15 amino acids. CDR3 region: CASSKTGGAYNEQFF. The CDR3 bases are TGTGCCAGCAGCAAGACCGGGGGGGCCTACAATGAGCAGTTCTTC.

This rearrangement joins TRBV30 to TRBJ2-2, with D perhaps matching TRBD1 (6 bases). This CDR3 comprises 13 residues. V dropped 2 bases and J dropped 6 bases, with 10 bases sitting between them. CDR1 and CDR2 from the germline V gene are GTSNPN and SVGIG (reference sequence). CDR3 nucleotide sequence: TGTGCCTGGAGTCCAGGGGACCCCGGGGAGCTGTTTTTT. Translated, it gives CAWSPGDPGELFF.

This CDR3 reads CASSPGTAIWGYTF. The DNA of the CDR3 is TGCGCCAGCAGCCCCGGGACCGCTATCTGGGGCTACACCTTC. V and J are TRBV4-3 and TRBJ1-2, with D possibly TRBD1 on 5 matching bases. This CDR3 region has 14 residues. Deletions cut 4 bases from V and 8 bases from J, with 17 bases between. Germline V gene data show CDR1 as LGHNA and CDR2 as YSLEER.

The chain links TRBV11-2 to TRBJ2-5; 11 nucleotides agree with TRBD1. The CDR3 sequence is 16 residues long. Germline V gives CDR1 SGHAT, CDR2 FQNNGV. Trimming took 5 bases from V and 5 from J; bases not matched to a gene: 10. The CDR3 loop is CASSQSRTGGMETQYF. CDR3 bases: TGTGCCAGCAGCCAATCCCGGACAGGGGGCATGGAGACCCAGTACTTC. Using reference TRBV11-2 and TRBJ2-5 for the parts outside the CDR3, the full variable domain is EAGVAQSPRYKIIEKRQSVAFWCNPISGHATLYWYQQILGQGPKLLIQFQNNGVVDDSQLPKDRFSAERLKGVDSTLKIQPAKLEDSAVYLCASSQSRTGGMETQYFGPGTRLLVL.